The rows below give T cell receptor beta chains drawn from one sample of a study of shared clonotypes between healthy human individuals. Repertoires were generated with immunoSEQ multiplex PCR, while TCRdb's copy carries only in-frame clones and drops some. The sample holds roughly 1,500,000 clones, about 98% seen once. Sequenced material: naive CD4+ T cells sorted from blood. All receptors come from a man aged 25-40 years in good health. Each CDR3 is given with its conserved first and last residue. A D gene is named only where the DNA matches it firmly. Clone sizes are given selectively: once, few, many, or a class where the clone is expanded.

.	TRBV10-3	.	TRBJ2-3	TGTGCCATAAACGCTGGGCACACAGATACGCAGTATTTT	CAINAGHTDTQYF
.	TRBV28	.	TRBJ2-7	TGTGCCAGCAGTTTATGGTGGCAGGTTGGCTCCTACGAGCAGTACTTC	CASSLWWQVGSYEQYF
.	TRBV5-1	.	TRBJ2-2	TGCGCCAGCAGCGACCCGGGACGGGTGACCGGGGAGCTGTTTTTT	CASSDPGRVTGELFF
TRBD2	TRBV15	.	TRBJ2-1	TGTGCCACCGGTAGCGGGACTTCCTACAATGAGCAGTTCTTC	CATGSGTSYNEQFF
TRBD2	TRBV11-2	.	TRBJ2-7	TGTGCCAGCAGCCTTCTTAGCGGGAGGCGAAGCTCCTACGAGCAGTACTTC	CASSLLSGRRSSYEQYF
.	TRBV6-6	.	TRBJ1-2	TGTGCCAGCAGTTTCGACTATGGCTACACCTTC	CASSFDYGYTF
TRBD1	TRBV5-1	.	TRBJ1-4	TGCGCCAGCAGCGAGGGACAGGCCTTAATTGAAAAACTGTTTTTT	CASSEGQALIEKLFF
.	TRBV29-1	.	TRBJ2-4	TGCAGCGTTGGGGTCTCAGCGGCACAGCTAAACATTCAGTACTTC	CSVGVSAAQLNIQYF
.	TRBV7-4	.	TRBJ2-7	TGTGCCAGCAGCTTAGTGTGCTCCGTTGCCTACGAGCAGTACTTC	CASSLVCSVAYEQYF
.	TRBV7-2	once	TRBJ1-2	TGTGCCAGCAGCCGGGAATCTAACTATGGCTACACCTTC	CASSRESNYGYTF
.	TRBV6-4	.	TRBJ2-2	TGTGCCAGCAGTCATGGGACTTACACCGGGGAGCTGTTTTTT	CASSHGTYTGELFF
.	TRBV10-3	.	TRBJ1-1	TGTGCCATCAGTGGCGGGGAGACTGAAGCTTTCTTT	CAISGGETEAFF
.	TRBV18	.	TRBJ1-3	TGTGCCAGCTCACCCAATCCGAAAAGCTCTGGAAACACCATATATTTT	CASSPNPKSSGNTIYF
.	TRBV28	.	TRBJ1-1	TGTGCCAGCAAAGGAATAAAGAACACTGAAGCTTTCTTT	CASKGIKNTEAFF
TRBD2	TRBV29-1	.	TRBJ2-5	TGCAGCGCTGCCCATCTAGCGGAAGGCCAAGAGACCCAGTACTTC	CSAAHLAEGQETQYF
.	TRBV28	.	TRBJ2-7	TGTGCCAGCAGTTTATCCTCCTACGAGCAGTACTTC	CASSLSSYEQYF
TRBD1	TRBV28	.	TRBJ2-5	TGTGCCAGCAGTTTTCAGAGACAGGGGGTAGAGACCCAGTACTTC	CASSFQRQGVETQYF
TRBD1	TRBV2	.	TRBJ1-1	TGTGCCAGCAGTGGAGAGACAGGGTTAGGAGCTTTCTTT	CASSGETGLGAFF
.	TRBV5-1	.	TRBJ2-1	TGCGCCAGCAGTCCCGGGGATAGCTCCTACAATGAGCAGTTCTTC	CASSPGDSSYNEQFF
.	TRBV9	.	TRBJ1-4	TGTGCCAGCAGCGTAGGACCTCTCCCGGAAAAACTGTTTTTT	CASSVGPLPEKLFF
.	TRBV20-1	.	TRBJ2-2	TGCAGTGCTAGAGAAAACGGGGAGCTGTTTTTT	CSARENGELFF
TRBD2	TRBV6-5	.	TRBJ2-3	TGTGCCAGCAGTACTAGCGGGAGGGCCCTATATTTT	CASSTSGRALYF
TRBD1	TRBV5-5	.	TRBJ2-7	TGTGCCAGCAGCTTGAAAGACAGGGGGATAGGATCCTACGAGCAGTACTTC	CASSLKDRGIGSYEQYF
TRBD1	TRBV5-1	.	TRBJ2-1	TGCGCCAGCAGCCGGGGACAGGGGGCTCTGAGCTCCTACAATGAGCAGTTCTTC	CASSRGQGALSSYNEQFF
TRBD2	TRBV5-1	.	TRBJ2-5	TGCGCCAGCAGCTTGGGTAGCGGGTTACAAGAGACCCAGTACTTC	CASSLGSGLQETQYF
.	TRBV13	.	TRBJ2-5	TGTGCCAGCAGCCCTATGATCGGAGGGACCCAGTACTTC	CASSPMIGGTQYF
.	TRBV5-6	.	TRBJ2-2	TGTGCCAGCAGCTTGAAGGGACAAACCGGGGAGCTGTTTTTT	CASSLKGQTGELFF
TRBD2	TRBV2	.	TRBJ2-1	TGTGCCAGCAGTGAAGCTCTGGCGGGAGTGGCTGAGCAGTTCTTC	CASSEALAGVAEQFF
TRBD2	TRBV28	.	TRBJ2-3	TGTGCCAGCAGGCCCGGGGGGGCGTCTAGCACAGATACGCAGTATTTT	CASRPGGASSTDTQYF
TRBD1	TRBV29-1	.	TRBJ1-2	TGCAGCGTTGAAGCAGGGGGCGGGGATGGCTACACCTTC	CSVEAGGGDGYTF
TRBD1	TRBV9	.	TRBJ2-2	TGTGCCAGCAGCGGGAGAAGACAGGGCCCCACCGGGGAGCTGTTTTTT	CASSGRRQGPTGELFF
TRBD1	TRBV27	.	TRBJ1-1	TGTGCCAGCAGTCACCGACAGGGGGGTTCTATAGGTCCTGAAGCTTTCTTT	CASSHRQGGSIGPEAFF
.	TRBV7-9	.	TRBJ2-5	TGTGCCAGCAGTCCGGGACCACAAGAGACCCAGTACTTC	CASSPGPQETQYF
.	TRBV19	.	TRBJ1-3	TGTGCCACCAAGGAACTTTTCTCTGGAAACACCATATATTTT	CATKELFSGNTIYF
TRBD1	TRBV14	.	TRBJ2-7	TGTGCCAGCAGCCCGATGGCTCGGACAGGGGACGAGCAGTACTTC	CASSPMARTGDEQYF